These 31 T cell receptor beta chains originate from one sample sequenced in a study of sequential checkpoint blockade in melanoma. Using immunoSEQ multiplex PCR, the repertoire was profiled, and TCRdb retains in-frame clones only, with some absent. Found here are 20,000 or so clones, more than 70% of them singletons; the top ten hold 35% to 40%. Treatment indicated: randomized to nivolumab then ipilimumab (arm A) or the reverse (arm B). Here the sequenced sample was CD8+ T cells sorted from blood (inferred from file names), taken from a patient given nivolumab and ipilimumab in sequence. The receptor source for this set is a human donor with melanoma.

This chain's CDR3 is CASSWGQMNTEAFF. The CDR3 coding sequence is TGTGCCAGCAGCTGGGGACAGATGAACACTGAAGCTTTCTTT. The rearrangement links TRBV11-2 to TRBJ1-1, with 7 bases fitting TRBD1. In germline, CDR1 is SGHAT, CDR2 FQNNGV. J lost 0 bases, V lost 4 bases, and 2 bases had no gene match. The CDR3 is 14 residues long. Full variable domain (outside the CDR3, taken from reference TRBV11-2 and TRBJ1-1): EAGVAQSPRYKIIEKRQSVAFWCNPISGHATLYWYQQILGQGPKLLIQFQNNGVVDDSQLPKDRFSAERLKGVDSTLKIQPAKLEDSAVYLCASSWGQMNTEAFFGQGTRLTVV.

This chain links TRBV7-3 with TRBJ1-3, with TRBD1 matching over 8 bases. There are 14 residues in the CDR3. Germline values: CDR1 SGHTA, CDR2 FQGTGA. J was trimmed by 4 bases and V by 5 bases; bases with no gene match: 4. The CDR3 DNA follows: TGTGCCAGCAGCGATCAGGGGGCGGGAAACACCATATATTTT. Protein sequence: CASSDQGAGNTIYF.

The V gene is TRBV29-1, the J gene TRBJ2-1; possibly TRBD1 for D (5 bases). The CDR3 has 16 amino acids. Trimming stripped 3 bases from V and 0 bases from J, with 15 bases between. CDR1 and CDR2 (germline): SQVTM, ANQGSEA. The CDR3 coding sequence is TGCAGCGTTGATGGGCAGGGTGCAAGCTCCTACAATGAGCAGTTCTTC. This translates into CSVDGQGASSYNEQFF.

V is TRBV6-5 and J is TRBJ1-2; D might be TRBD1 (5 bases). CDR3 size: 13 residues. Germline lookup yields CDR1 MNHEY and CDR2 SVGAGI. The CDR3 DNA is TGTGTCACCGGGCTGGGGGGAAGGGCGAGCTACACCTTC. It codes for CVTGLGGRASYTF.

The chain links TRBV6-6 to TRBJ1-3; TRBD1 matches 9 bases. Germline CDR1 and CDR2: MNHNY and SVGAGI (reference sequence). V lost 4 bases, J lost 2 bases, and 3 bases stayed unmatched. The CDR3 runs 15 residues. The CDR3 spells CASSSTGGAGNTIYF. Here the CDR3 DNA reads TGTGCCAGCAGTTCCACAGGGGGCGCTGGAAACACCATATATTTT.

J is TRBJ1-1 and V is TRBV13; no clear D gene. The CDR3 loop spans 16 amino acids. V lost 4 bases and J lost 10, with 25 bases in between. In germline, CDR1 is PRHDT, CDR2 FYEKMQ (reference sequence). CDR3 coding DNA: TGTGCCAGCAGCTCCCGGGAGACGGAAGAACCTCGACGAGCTTTCTTT. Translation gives CASSSRETEEPRRAFF.

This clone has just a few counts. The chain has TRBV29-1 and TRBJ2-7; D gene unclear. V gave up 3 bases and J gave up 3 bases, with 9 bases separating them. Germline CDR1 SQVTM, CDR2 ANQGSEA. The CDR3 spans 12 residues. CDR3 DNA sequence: TGCAGCGTTGAGGTTCAGGACTACGAGCAGTACTTC. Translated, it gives CSVEVQDYEQYF.

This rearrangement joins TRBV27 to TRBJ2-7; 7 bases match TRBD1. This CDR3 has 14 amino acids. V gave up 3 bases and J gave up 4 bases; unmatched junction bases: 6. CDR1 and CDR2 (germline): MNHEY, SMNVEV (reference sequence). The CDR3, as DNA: TGTGCCAGCAGTTTTTCGGGACAGAAATACGAGCAGTACTTC. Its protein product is CASSFSGQKYEQYF.

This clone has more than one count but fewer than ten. The CDR3 loop is CASSLVSTGDYYEQYF. The CDR3 DNA is TGTGCCAGCAGCTTAGTTTCGACAGGGGACTACTACGAGCAGTACTTC. The genes are TRBV7-9 and TRBJ2-7; D may be TRBD1 (8 bases). There are 16 residues in the CDR3. Germline loops: CDR1 SEHNR, CDR2 FQNEAQ (reference sequence). Trimming shortened V by 1 base and J by 3 bases, and 16 bases separated the two germline ends.

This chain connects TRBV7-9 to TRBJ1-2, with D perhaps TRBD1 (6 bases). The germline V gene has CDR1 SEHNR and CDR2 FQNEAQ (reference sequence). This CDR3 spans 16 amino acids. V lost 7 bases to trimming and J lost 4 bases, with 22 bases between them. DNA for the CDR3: TGTGCCAGCATCATCCTCGGGGGGCAGGCGTCCTATGGCTACACCTTC. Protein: CASIILGGQASYGYTF.

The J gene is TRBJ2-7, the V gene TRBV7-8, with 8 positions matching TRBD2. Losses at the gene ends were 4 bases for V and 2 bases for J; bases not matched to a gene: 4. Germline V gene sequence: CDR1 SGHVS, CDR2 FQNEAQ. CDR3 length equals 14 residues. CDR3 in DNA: TGTGCCAGCAGCTCTTCAGCGGGAGCCTACGAGCAGTACTTC. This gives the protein CASSSSAGAYEQYF.

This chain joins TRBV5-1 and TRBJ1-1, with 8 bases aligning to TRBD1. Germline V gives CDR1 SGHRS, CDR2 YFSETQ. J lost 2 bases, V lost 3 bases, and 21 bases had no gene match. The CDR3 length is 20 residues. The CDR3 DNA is TGCGCCAGCAGCTCCGGCCGTTACAGGGGGGCTTTAAGACCCAACACTGAAGCTTTCTTT. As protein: CASSSGRYRGALRPNTEAFF.

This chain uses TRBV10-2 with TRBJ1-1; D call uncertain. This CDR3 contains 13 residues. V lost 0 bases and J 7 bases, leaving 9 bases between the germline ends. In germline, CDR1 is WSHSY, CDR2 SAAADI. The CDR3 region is CASSESRDGEAFF. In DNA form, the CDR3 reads TGCGCCAGCAGTGAGTCGCGAGATGGTGAAGCTTTCTTT.

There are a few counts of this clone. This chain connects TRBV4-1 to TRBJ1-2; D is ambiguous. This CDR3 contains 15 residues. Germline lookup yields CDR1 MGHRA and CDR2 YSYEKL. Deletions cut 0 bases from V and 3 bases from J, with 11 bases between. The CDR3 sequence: CASSQDIGSHYGYTF. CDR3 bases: TGCGCCAGCAGCCAAGATATAGGGAGCCACTATGGCTACACCTTC.

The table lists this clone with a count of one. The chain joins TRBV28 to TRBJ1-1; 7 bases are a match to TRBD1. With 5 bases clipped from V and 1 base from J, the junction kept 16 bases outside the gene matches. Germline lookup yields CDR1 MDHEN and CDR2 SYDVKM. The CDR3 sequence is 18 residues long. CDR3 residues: CASSVRQGGSLSNTEAFF. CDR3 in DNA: TGTGCCAGCAGTGTTAGACAGGGCGGATCGCTATCGAACACTGAAGCTTTCTTT.

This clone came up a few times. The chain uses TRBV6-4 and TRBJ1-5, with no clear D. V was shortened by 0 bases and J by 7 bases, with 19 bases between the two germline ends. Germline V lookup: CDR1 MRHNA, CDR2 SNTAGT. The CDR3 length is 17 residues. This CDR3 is CASSDSKAPRPLQPQHF. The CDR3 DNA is TGTGCCAGCAGTGACTCGAAGGCGCCGAGGCCCCTCCAGCCCCAGCATTTT.

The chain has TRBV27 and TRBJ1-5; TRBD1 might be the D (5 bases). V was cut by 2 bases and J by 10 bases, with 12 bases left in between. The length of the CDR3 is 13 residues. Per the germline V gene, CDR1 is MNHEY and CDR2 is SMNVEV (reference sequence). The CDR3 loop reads CASSLSQGHPQHF. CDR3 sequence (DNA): TGTGCCAGCAGTTTAAGTCAGGGCCATCCCCAGCATTTT.

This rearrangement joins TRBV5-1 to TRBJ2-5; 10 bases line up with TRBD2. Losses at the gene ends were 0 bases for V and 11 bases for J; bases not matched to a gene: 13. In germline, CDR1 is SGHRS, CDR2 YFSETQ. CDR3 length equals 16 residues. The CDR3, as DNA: TGCGCCAGCAGCTTGGCCGCTAGCGGGAGTCGGCAAGAGCAGTACTTC. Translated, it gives CASSLAASGSRQEQYF.

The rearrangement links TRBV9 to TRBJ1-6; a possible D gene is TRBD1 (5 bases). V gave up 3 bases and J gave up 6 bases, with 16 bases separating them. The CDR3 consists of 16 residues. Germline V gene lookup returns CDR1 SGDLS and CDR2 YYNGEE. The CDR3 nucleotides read TGTGCCAGCAGCGCACCCCAGGGCAGCCCTAATTCACCCCTCCACTTT. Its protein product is CASSAPQGSPNSPLHF.

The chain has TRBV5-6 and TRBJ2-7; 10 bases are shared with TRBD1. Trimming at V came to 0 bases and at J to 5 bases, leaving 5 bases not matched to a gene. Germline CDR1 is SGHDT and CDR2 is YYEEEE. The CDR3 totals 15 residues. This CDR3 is CASSLEGTGAHEQYF. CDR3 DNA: TGTGCCAGCAGCTTGGAGGGGACAGGGGCCCACGAGCAGTACTTC.

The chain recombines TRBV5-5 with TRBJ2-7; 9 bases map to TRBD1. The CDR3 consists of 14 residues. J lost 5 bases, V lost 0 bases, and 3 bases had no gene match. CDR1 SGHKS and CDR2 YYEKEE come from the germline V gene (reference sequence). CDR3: CASSLVRDRDEQYF. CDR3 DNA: TGTGCCAGCAGCTTGGTTCGGGACAGGGACGAGCAGTACTTC.

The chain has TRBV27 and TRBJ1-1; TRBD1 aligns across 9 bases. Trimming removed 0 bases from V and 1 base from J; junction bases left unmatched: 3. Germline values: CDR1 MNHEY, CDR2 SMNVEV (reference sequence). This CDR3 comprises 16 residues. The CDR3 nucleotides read TGTGCCAGCAGTTTATCACCGACAGGGGGGAACACTGAAGCTTTCTTT. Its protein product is CASSLSPTGGNTEAFF.

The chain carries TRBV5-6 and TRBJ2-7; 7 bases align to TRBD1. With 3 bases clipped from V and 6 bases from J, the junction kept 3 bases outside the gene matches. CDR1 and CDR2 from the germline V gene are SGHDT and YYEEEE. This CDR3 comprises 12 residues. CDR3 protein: CASSSGGREQYF. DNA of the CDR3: TGTGCCAGCAGCTCAGGGGGACGCGAGCAGTACTTC.

CDR3 protein: CANSSQNTEAFF. CDR3 in DNA: TGTGCCAACAGTTCCCAGAACACTGAAGCTTTCTTT. This rearrangement joins TRBV5-6 to TRBJ1-1, with no clear D. The germline CDR1 and CDR2 sequences are SGHDT and YYEEEE. The germline V and J ends were trimmed by 9 bases and 1 base, with 10 bases remaining between them. The CDR3 runs to 12 residues.

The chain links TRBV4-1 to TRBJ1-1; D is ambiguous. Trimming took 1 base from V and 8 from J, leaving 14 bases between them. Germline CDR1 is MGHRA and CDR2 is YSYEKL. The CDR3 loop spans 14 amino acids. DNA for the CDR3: TGCGCCAGCAGCCAAGGGGCGGGCGTCGAGGAAGCTTTCTTT. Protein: CASSQGAGVEEAFF.

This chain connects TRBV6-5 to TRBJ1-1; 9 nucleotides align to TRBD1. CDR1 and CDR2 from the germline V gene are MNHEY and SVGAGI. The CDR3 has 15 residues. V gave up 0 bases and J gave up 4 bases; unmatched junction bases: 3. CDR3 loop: CASSYSRTGATEAFF. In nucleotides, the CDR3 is TGTGCCAGCAGTTACTCCAGGACAGGGGCCACTGAAGCTTTCTTT.

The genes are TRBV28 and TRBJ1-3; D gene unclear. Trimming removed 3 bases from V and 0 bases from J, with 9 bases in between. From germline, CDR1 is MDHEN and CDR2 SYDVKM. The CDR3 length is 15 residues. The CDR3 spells CASSLEPASGNTIYF. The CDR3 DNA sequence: TGTGCCAGCAGTTTGGAGCCGGCCTCTGGAAACACCATATATTTT.

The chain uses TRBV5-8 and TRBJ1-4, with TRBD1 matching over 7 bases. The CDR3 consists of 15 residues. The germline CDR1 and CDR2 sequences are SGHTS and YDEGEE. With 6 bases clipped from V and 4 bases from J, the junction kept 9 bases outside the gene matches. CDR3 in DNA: TGTGCCAGCACCGGCCGGGACAGTGTTAATGAAAAACTGTTTTTT. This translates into CASTGRDSVNEKLFF.

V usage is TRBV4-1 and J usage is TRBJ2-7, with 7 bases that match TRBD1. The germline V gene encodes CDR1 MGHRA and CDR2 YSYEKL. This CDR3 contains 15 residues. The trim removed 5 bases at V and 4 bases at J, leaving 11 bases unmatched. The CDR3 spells CASSSSDRPEYEQYF. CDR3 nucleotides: TGCGCCAGCAGCTCGTCGGACAGGCCGGAATACGAGCAGTACTTC.

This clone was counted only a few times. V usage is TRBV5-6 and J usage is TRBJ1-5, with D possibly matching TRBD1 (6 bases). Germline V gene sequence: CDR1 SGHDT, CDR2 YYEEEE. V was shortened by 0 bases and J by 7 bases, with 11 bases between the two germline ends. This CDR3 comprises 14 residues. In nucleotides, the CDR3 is TGTGCCAGCAGCTTGGGCACAGGGAACCAGCCCCAGCATTTT. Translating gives CASSLGTGNQPQHF. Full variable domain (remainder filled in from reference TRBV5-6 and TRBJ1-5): DAGVTQSPTHLIKTRGQQVTLRCSPKSGHDTVSWYQQALGQGPQFIFQYYEEEERQRGNFPDRFSGHQFPNYSSELNVNALLLGDSALYLCASSLGTGNQPQHFGDGTRLSIL.

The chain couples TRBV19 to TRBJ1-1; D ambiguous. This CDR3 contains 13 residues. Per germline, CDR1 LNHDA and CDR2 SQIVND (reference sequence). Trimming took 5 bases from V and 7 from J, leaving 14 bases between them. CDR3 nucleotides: TGTGCCAGTAGTCCGTGGGATGGAGGTGAAGCTTTCTTT. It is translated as CASSPWDGGEAFF. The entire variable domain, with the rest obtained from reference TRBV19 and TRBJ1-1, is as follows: DGGITQSPKYLFRKEGQNVTLSCEQNLNHDAMYWYRQDPGQGLRLIYYSQIVNDFQKGDIAEGYSVSREKKESFPLTVTSAQKNPTAFYLCASSPWDGGEAFFGQGTRLTVV.